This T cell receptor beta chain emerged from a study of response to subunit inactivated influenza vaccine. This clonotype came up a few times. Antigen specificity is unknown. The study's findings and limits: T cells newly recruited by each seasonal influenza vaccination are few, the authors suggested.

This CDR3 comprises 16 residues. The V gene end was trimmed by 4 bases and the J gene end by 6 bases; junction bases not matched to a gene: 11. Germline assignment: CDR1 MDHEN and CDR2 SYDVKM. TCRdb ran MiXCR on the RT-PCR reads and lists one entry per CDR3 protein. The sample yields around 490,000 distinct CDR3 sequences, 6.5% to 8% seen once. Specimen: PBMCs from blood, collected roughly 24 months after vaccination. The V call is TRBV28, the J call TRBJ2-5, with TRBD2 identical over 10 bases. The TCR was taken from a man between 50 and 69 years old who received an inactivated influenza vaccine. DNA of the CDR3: TGTGCCAGCAGTTCCTCTAGCGGGAGTAACGTCAAGACCCAGTACTTC. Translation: CASSSSSGSNVKTQYF.